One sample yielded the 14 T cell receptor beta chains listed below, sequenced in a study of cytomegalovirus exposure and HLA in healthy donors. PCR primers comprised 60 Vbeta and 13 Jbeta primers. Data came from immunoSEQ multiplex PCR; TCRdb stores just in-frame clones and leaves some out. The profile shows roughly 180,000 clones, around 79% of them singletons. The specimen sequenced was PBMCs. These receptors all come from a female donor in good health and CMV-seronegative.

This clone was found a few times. CDR3 protein: CASSQDPGPREQYF. CDR3 nucleotides: TGTGCCAGCAGCCAAGACCCAGGGCCCCGCGAGCAGTACTTC. This chain uses TRBV4-2 with TRBJ2-7, with D perhaps TRBD1 (5 bases). From germline, CDR1 is LGHNA and CDR2 YNFKEQ. V was cut by 0 bases and J by 6 bases, with 12 bases left in between. This CDR3 comprises 14 residues.

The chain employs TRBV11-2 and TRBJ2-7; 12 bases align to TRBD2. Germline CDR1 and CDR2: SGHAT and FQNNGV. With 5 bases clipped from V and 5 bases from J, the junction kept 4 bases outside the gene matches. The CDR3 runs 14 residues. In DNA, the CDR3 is TGTGCCAGCAGCCTAGCGGGAGGGATAAACGAGCAGTACTTC. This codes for CASSLAGGINEQYF.

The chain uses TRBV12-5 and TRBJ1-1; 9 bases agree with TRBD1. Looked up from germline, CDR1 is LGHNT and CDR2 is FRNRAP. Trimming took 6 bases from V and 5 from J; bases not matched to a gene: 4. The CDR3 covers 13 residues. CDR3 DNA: TGTGCTAGTGGCACTGACAGGGGGACTGAAGCTTTCTTT. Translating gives CASGTDRGTEAFF.

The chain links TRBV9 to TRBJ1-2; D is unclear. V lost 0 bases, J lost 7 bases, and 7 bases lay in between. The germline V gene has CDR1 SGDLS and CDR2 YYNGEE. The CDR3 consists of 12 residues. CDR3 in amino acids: CASSVAFGGYTF. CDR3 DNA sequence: TGTGCCAGCAGCGTAGCTTTCGGTGGCTACACCTTC.

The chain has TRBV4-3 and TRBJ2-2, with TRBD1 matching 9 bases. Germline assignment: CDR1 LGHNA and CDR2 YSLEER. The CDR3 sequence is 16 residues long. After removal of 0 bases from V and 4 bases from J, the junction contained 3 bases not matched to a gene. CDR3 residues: CASSQEPGQGTGELFF. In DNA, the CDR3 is TGCGCCAGCAGCCAAGAACCGGGACAGGGCACCGGGGAGCTGTTTTTT.

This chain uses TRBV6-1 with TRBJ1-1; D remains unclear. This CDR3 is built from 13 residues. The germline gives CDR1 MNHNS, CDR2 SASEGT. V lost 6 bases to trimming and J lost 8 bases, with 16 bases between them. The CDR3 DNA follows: TGTGCCAGCAGAGCGACCGTCCCAATCGAAGCTTTCTTT. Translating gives CASRATVPIEAFF.

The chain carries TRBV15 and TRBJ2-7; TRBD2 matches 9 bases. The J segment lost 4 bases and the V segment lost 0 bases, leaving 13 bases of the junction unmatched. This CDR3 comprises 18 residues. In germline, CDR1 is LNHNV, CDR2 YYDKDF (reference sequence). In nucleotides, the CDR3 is TGTGCCACCAGCAGAGATCTGAGCGGGGGGATAATACATTACGAGCAGTACTTC. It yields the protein CATSRDLSGGIIHYEQYF.

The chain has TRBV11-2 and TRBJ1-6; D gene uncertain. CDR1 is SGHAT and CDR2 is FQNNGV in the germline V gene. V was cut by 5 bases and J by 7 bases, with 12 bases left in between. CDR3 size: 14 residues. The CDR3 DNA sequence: TGTGCCAGCAGCCGGGAGTGGATAAATTCACCCCTCCACTTT. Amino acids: CASSREWINSPLHF.

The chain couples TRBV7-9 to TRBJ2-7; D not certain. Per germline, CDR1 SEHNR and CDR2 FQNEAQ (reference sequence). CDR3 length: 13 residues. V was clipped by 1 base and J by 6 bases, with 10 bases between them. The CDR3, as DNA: TGTGCCAGCAGCTTAGGGGCTACCGGCGAGCAGTACTTC. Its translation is CASSLGATGEQYF.

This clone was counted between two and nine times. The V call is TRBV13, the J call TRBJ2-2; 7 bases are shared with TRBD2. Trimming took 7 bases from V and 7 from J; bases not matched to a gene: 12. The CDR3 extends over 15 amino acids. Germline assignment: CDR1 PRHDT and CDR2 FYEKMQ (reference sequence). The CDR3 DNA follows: TGTGCCAGCAAGGGCGGCGGGAGAGGTATCGGGGAGCTGTTTTTT. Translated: CASKGGGRGIGELFF.

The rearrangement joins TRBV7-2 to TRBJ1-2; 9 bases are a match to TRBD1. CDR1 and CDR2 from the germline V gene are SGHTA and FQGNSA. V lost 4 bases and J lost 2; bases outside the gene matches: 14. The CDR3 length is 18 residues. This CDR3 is CASSSSITGGIGNYGYTF. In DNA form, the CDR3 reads TGTGCCAGCAGCTCTAGTATCACAGGGGGCATAGGCAACTATGGCTACACCTTC.

The CDR3 here is CASSPSSYNEQFF. CDR3 nucleotide sequence: TGTGCCAGCTCGCCCAGCTCCTACAATGAGCAGTTCTTC. The V gene is TRBV21-1, the J gene TRBJ2-1; the listed D gene, TRBD1, was not tested against the DNA. TRBV21-1 is annotated as a pseudogene. This CDR3 is built from 13 residues.

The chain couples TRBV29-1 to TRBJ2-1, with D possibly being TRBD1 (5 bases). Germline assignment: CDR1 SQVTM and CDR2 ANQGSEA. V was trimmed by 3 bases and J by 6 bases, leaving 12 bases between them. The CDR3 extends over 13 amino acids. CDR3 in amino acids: CSVDAGLGNEQFF. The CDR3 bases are TGCAGCGTTGATGCAGGGCTCGGCAATGAGCAGTTCTTC.

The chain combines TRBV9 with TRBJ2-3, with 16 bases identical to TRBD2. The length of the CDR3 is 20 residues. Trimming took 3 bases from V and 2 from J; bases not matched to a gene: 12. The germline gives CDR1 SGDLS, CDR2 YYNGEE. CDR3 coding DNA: TGTGCCAGCAGCGGCGGGACTAGCGGGGGGGGACGAACTTCCACAGATACGCAGTATTTT. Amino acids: CASSGGTSGGGRTSTDTQYF. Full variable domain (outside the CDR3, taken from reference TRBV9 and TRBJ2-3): DSGVTQTPKHLITATGQRVTLRCSPRSGDLSVYWYQQSLDQGLQFLIQYYNGEERAKGNILERFSAQQFPDLHSELNLSSLELGDSALYFCASSGGTSGGGRTSTDTQYFGPGTRLTVL.